The following is a T cell receptor beta chain sequence with its context. This CDR3 comprises 13 residues. Germline V gene lookup returns CDR1 MDHEN and CDR2 SYDVKM. V lost 5 bases, J lost 2 bases, and 9 bases lay in between. The source of the sample is a study of blood T cell repertoires in COVID-19. Study in general: The study drew acute and convalescent COVID-19 samples from the United States, Italy and Spain.

The method was immunoSEQ multiplex PCR; TCRdb's version includes in-frame clones alone and lacks a portion of them. Found here are some 160,000 clones, 84% of them singletons; the top ten hold roughly 2.7%. The Seattle patients joined while their infection was active and were tracked longitudinally afterward. The TCR originated in a woman older than 75 with COVID-19, enrolled during active disease. Specimen: peripheral blood. The chain joins TRBV28 to TRBJ1-2; D gene ambiguous. The CDR3 region has the DNA TGTGCCAGCAGTCCTTGGCCAAACTATGGCTACACCTTC. Translation gives CASSPWPNYGYTF.